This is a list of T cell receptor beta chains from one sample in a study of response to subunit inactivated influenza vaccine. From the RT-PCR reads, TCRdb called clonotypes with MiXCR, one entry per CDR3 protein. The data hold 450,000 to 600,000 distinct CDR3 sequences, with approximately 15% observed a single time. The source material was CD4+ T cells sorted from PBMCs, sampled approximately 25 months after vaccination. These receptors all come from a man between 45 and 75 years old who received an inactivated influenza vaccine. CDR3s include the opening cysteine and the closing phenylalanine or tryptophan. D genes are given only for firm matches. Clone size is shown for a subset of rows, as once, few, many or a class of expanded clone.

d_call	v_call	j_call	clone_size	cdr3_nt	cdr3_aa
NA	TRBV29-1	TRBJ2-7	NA	TGCAGCGTTGAAGACCAGGGTTCCTACGAGCAGTACTTC	CSVEDQGSYEQYF
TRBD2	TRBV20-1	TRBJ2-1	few	TGCAGTGCTAGGGTAGCGGGAGATTACAATGAGCAGTTCTTC	CSARVAGDYNEQFF
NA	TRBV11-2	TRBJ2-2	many	TGTGCCAGCAGCTTAGTTGTGGTCACCGGGGAGCTGTTTTTT	CASSLVVVTGELFF
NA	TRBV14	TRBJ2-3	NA	TGTGCCAGCAGCCCCGGTTCCCCGCAGTATTTT	CASSPGSPQYF
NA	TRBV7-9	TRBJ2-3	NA	TGTGCCAGCAGCCCTATCAGGGGAAAAGATACGCAGTATTTT	CASSPIRGKDTQYF
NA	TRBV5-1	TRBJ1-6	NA	TGCGCCAGCAGCAAAGAGGGTTCACCCCTCCACTTT	CASSKEGSPLHF
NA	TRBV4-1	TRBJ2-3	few	TGCGCCAGCAGCCAGCGCGGGGGCCCCACAGATACGCAGTATTTT	CASSQRGGPTDTQYF
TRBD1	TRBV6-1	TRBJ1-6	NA	TGTGCCAGCAGTCGACAGGGTGAGGATTCACCCCTCCACTTT	CASSRQGEDSPLHF
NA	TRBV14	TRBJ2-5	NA	TGTGCCAGCAGCCAAGGGCGCATCACCTTTCAAGAGACCCAGTACTTC	CASSQGRITFQETQYF
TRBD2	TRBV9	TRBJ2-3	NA	TGTGCCAGCAGCGCTAGCGGGGGCCGCACAGATACGCAGTATTTT	CASSASGGRTDTQYF
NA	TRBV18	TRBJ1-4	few	TGTGCCAGCTCATCGGACACTAATGAAAAACTGTTTTTT	CASSSDTNEKLFF
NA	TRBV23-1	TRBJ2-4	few	TGCGCCCTGGATGGGTTTTACATTCAGTACTTC	CALDGFYIQYF
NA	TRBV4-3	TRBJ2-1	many	TGCGCCAGCAGCCAAGAGCCCGTGAGTGAGCAGTTCTTC	CASSQEPVSEQFF
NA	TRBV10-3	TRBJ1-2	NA	TGTGCCATCAGTCTGGACAGCATCAACTCTGGCTACACCTTC	CAISLDSINSGYTF
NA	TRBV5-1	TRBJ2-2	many	TGCGCCAGCAGCTTGGGGCTAGTTAACACCGGGGAGCTGTTTTTT	CASSLGLVNTGELFF
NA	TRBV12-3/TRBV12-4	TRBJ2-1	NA	TGTGCCACCACAATGATCGGTCTCGATGAGCAGTTCTTC	CATTMIGLDEQFF
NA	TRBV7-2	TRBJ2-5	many	TGTGCCAGCAGCTCCTCGGTGACCCAGTACTTC	CASSSSVTQYF